Described below is a single T cell receptor (beta chain) sequence and its context. What it binds is not known. This sample stems from a study of Tregs in tolerant kidney transplant recipients. CDR3 length equals 16 residues. V was pared by 6 bases and J by 0 bases, with 18 bases between. The germline CDR1 and CDR2 sequences are SQVTM and ANQGSEA. Unstimulated regulatory T cells (CD4+CD25+CD127-), CD4+CD25- non-regulatory cells, CD4 and CD8 cells were FACS-sorted from thawed PBMCs. Study-wide results and limits: No direct test of biological reproducibility was done here.

Data came from immunoSEQ multiplex PCR; TCRdb stores just in-frame clones and leaves some out. The sample includes approximately 93,000 clones, roughly 93% of them seen just once. The chain has TRBV29-1 and TRBJ1-5, with D maybe TRBD1 (6 bases). The input for sequencing was CD4+ T cells from blood, taken before the transplant. This clonotype was obtained from a human donor who received a combined kidney and bone marrow transplant. The CDR3 DNA reads as TGCAGCGTCGGAACCGCGCAAGGGGGTAGCAATCAGCCCCAGCATTTT. Translated, it gives CSVGTAQGGSNQPQHF.